This TCR beta chain derives from a study of CD8 T cells in ankylosing spondylitis. Study outcomes and limitations: A TCR beta motif of seven or eight highly homologous variants appeared characteristic of ankylosing spondylitis blood.

Quantitative 5'-RACE with molecular barcodes generated TCR beta libraries. TCRdb re-derived calls from the 5' RACE reads in MiXCR, one entry per CDR3 protein. The sample has some 840,000 distinct CDR3 sequences, about 10% seen once. This clonotype appeared a few times. Its antigen is undetermined. The TCR originated in a male donor with ankylosing spondylitis. Material for sequencing was blood, either unsorted or a sorted T cell fraction (not recorded which).

The CDR3 DNA reads as TGTGCCAGCAGCTTGGATCCGGGGATTCGCCCAGATACGCAGTATTTT. It encodes CASSLDPGIRPDTQYF. The chain couples TRBV5-6 to TRBJ2-3, with TRBD2 as a possible D gene (5 bases). V dropped 0 bases and J dropped 4 bases, with 15 bases sitting between them. Per the germline V gene, CDR1 is SGHDT and CDR2 is YYEEEE. The CDR3 runs to 16 residues.